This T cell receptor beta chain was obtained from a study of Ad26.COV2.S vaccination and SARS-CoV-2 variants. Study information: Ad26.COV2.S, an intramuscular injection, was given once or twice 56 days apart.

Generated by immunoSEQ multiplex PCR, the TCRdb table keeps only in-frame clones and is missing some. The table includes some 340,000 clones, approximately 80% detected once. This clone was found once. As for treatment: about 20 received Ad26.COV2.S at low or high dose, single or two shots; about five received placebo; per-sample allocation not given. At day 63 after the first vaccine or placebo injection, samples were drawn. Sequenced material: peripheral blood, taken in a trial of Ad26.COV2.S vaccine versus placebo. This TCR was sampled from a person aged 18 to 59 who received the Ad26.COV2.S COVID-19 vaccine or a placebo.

CDR3 in amino acids: CASGQHKETQYF. As DNA, the CDR3 is TGTGCCAGTGGACAGCATAAAGAGACCCAGTACTTC. This chain joins TRBV19 and TRBJ2-5, with TRBD1 as a possible D gene (6 bases). The V end was cut by 8 bases, the J end by 3 bases, with 10 bases between. Germline values: CDR1 LNHDA, CDR2 SQIVND (reference sequence). There are 12 residues in the CDR3.